The T cell receptor beta chain described here comes from a study of T cells in Graves' hyperthyroidism and ophthalmopathy. Broader study findings: The model foresaw ophthalmopathy a median roughly 6 months prior to onset.

Germline CDR1 is SGHRS and CDR2 is YFSETQ. V gave up 9 bases and J gave up 4 bases, with 13 bases separating them. The CDR3 loop spans 12 amino acids. It was RNA transcripts that yielded the amplified TCR beta CDR3 regions. Carried out on the TCR CDR3, a first-round RT-PCR used the HTBI primer set. TCRdb used MiXCR to reprocess the multiplex PCR reads, holding one entry per CDR3 protein. The sample lists 700,000 to 850,000 distinct CDR3 sequences; around 40% were seen once. This clonotype was seen many times. Its antigen is not identified. This clonotype was sampled from a woman between 40 and 55 years old with Graves' hyperthyroidism. The sample consisted of blood. This chain joins TRBV5-1 and TRBJ1-2; no firm D call. CDR3 loop: CATAGVGYGYTF. As DNA, the CDR3 is TGCGCCACCGCTGGGGTCGGCTATGGCTACACCTTC.